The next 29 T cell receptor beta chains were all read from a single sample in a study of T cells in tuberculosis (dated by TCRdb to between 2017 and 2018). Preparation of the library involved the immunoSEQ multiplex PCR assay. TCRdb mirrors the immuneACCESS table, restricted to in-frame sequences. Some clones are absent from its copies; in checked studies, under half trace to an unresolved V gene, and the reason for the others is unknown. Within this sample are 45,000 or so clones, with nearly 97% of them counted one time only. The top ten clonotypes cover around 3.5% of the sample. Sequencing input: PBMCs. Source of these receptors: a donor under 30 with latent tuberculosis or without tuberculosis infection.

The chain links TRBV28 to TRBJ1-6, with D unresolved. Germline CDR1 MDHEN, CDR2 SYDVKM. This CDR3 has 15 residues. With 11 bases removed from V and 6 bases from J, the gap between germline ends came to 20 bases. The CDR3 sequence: CAGSAVTGFNSPLHF. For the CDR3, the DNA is TGTGCCGGCTCGGCGGTGACGGGTTTTAATTCACCCCTCCACTTT.

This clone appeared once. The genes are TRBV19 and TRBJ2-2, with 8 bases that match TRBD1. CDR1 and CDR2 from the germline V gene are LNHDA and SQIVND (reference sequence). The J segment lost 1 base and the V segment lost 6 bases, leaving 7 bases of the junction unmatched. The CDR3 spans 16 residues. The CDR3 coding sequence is TGTGCCAGTAGGCTGAAGGGGACAGGGAACACCGGGGAGCTGTTTTTT. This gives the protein CASRLKGTGNTGELFF.

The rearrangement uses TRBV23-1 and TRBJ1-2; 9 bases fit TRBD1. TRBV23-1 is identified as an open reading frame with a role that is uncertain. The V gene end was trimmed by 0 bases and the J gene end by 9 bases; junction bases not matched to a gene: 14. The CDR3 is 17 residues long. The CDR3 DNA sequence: TGCGCCAGCAGTCAATCGAGGGCAAGGGACAGGGTTACAAGCTACACCTTC. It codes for CASSQSRARDRVTSYTF.

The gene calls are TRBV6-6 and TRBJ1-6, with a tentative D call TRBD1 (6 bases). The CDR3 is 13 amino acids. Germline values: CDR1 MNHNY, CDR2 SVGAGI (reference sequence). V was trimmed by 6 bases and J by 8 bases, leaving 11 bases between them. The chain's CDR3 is CASSNREDSPLHF. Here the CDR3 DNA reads TGTGCCAGCAGCAACAGGGAAGATTCACCCCTCCACTTT.

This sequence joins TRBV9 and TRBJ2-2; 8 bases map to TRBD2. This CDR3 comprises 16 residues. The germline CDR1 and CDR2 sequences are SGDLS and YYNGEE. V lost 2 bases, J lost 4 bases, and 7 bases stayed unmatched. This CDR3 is CASSVGTRMSTGELFF. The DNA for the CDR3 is TGTGCCAGCAGCGTTGGGACTAGGATGAGCACCGGGGAGCTGTTTTTT. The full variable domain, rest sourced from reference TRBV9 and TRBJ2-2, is DSGVTQTPKHLITATGQRVTLRCSPRSGDLSVYWYQQSLDQGLQFLIQYYNGEERAKGNILERFSAQQFPDLHSELNLSSLELGDSALYFCASSVGTRMSTGELFFGEGSRLTVL.

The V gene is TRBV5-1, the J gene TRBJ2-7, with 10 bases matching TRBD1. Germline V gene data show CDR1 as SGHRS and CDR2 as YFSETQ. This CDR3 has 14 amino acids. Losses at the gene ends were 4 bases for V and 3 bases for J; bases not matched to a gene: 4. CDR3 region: CASSPRDRGYEQYF. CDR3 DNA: TGCGCCAGCAGCCCCCGGGACAGGGGCTACGAGCAGTACTTC.

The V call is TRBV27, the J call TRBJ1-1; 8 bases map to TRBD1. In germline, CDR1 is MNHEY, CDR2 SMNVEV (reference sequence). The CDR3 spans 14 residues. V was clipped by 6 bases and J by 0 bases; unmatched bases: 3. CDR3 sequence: CASRMDRVNTEAFF. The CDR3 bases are TGTGCCAGCAGGATGGACAGGGTGAACACTGAAGCTTTCTTT.

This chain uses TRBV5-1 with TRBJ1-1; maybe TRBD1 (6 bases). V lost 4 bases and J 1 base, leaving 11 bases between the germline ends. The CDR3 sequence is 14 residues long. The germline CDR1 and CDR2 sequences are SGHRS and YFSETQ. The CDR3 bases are TGCGCCAGCAGCCTGGGGGGCGCGAACACTGAAGCTTTCTTT. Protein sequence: CASSLGGANTEAFF.

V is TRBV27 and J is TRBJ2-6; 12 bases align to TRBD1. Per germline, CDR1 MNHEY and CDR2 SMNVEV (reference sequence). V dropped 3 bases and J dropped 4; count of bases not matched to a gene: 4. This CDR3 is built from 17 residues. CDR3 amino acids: CASSFGTGGGGANVLTF. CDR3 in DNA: TGTGCCAGCAGTTTTGGGACAGGGGGCGGAGGGGCCAACGTCCTGACTTTC. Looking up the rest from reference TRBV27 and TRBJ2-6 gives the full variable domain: EAQVTQNPRYLITVTGKKLTVTCSQNMNHEYMSWYRQDPGLGLRQIYYSMNVEVTDKGDVPEGYKVSRKEKRNFPLILESPSPNQTSLYFCASSFGTGGGGANVLTFGAGSRLTVL.

CDR3 protein: CASRDEAGTGGSYGYTF. CDR3 DNA sequence: TGCGCCAGCAGGGACGAAGCCGGGACAGGGGGTTCCTATGGCTACACCTTC. The chain links TRBV4-1 to TRBJ1-2, with 11 bases that match TRBD1. CDR1 is MGHRA and CDR2 is YSYEKL in the germline V gene. Trimming at V came to 6 bases and at J to 4 bases, leaving 13 bases not matched to a gene. The CDR3 has 17 residues.

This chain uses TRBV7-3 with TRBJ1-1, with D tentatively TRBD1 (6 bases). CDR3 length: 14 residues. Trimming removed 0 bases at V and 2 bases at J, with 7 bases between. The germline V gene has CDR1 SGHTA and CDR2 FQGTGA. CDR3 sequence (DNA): TGTGCCAGCAGCTTAACACAGGGAAACACTGAAGCTTTCTTT. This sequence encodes CASSLTQGNTEAFF.

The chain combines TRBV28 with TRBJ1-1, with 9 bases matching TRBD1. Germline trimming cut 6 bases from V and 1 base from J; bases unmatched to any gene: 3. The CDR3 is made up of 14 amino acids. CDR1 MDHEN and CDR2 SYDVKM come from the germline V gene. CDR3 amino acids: CASRKTGGNTEAFF. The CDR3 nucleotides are TGTGCCAGCAGGAAGACAGGGGGGAACACTGAAGCTTTCTTT.

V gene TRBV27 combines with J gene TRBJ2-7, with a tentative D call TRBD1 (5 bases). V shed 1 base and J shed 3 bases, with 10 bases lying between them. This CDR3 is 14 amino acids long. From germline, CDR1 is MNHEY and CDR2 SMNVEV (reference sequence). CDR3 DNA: TGTGCCAGCAGTTTATATCGCCAGGGCTACGAGCAGTACTTC. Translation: CASSLYRQGYEQYF.

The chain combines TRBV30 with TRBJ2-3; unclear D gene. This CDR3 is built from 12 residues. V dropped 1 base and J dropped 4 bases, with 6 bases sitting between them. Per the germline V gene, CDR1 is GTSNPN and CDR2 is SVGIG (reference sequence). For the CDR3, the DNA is TGTGCCTGGAGTGCAGGATCAGATACGCAGTATTTT. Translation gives CAWSAGSDTQYF.

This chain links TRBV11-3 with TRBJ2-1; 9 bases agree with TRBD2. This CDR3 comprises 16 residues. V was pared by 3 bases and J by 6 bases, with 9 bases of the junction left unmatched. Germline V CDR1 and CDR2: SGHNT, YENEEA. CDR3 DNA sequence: TGTGCCAGCAGCTTGACCGGGACTAGCATATCCAATGAGCAGTTCTTC. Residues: CASSLTGTSISNEQFF.

CDR3 nucleotide sequence: TGTGCCAGCAGCTTCCCGGGGGGACAGGGAAACTATGGCTACACCTTC. It yields the protein CASSFPGGQGNYGYTF. V and J are TRBV27 and TRBJ1-2; 9 nucleotides align to TRBD1. The CDR3 contains 16 residues. The ends lost 6 bases at V and 2 bases at J; junction bases unmatched: 10. The germline V gene encodes CDR1 MNHEY and CDR2 SMNVEV (reference sequence).

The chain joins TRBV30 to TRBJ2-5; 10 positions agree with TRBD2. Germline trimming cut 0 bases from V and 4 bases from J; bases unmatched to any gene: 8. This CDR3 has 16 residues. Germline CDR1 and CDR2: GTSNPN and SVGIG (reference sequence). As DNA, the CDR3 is TGTGCCTGGAGTGTACTGAGCGGGGGGGCATCAGAGACCCAGTACTTC. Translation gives CAWSVLSGGASETQYF.

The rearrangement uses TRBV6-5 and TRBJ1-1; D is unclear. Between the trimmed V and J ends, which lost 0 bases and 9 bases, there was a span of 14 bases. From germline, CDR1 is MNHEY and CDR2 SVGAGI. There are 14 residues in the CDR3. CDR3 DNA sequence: TGTGCCAGCAGTTACTCGAAAGAGAGAGGGAAAGCTTTCTTT. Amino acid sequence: CASSYSKERGKAFF.

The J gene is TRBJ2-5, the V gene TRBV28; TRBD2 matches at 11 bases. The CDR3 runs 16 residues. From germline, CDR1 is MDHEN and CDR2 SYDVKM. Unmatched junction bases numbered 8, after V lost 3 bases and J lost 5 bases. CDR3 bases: TGTGCCAGCAGTTTTAGCGGGGGGGCCCGGGGGGAGACCCAGTACTTC. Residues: CASSFSGGARGETQYF.

The CDR3 loop is CASRRDRAYGYTF. DNA of the CDR3: TGTGCCAGCAGAAGGGACAGAGCGTATGGCTACACCTTC. The V gene is TRBV27, the J gene TRBJ1-2, with TRBD1 matching 7 bases. The V gene's germline CDR1 is MNHEY and CDR2 SMNVEV (reference sequence). The V and J ends lost 6 bases and 5 bases, in that order; junction bases with no gene match: 6. There are 13 residues in the CDR3.

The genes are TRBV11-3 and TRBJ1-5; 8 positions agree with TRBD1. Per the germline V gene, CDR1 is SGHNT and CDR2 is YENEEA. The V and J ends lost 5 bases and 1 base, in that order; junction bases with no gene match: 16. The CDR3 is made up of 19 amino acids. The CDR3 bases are TGTGCCAGCAGCCTCTGGCGCGGACAGGGAAGGAGAAGCAATCAGCCCCAGCATTTT. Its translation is CASSLWRGQGRRSNQPQHF.

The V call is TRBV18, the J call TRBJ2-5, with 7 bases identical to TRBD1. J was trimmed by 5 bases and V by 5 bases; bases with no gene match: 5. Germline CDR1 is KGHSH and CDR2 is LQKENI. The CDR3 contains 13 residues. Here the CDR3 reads CASSSTGPETQYF. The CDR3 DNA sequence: TGTGCCAGCTCATCGACAGGGCCGGAGACCCAGTACTTC.

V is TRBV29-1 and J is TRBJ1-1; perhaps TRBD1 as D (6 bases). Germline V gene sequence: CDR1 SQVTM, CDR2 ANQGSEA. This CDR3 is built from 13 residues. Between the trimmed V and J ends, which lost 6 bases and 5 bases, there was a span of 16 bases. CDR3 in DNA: TGCAGCGTGGGGACAACCCAAGGGACTGAAGCTTTCTTT. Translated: CSVGTTQGTEAFF.

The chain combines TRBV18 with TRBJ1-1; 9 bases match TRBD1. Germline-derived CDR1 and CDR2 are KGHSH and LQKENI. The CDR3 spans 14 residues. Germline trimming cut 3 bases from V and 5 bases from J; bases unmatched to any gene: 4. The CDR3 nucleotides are TGTGCCAGCTCACCCGAGACAGGGGGAACTGAAGCTTTCTTT. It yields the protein CASSPETGGTEAFF.

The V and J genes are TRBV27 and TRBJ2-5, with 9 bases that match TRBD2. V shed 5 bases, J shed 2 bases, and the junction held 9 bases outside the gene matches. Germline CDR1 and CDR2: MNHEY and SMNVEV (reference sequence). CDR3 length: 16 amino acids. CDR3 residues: CASSASYSGGQETQYF. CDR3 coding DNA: TGTGCCAGCAGTGCAAGCTATAGCGGGGGACAAGAGACCCAGTACTTC.

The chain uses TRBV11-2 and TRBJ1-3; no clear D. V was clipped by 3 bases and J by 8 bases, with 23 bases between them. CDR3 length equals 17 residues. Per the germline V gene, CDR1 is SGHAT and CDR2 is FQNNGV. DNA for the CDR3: TGTGCCAGCAGCTTTCTAGCCCCCGGTCGGGGTGAGGACACCATATATTTT. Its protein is CASSFLAPGRGEDTIYF. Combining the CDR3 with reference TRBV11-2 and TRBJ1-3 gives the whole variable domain EAGVAQSPRYKIIEKRQSVAFWCNPISGHATLYWYQQILGQGPKLLIQFQNNGVVDDSQLPKDRFSAERLKGVDSTLKIQPAKLEDSAVYLCASSFLAPGRGEDTIYFGEGSWLTVV.

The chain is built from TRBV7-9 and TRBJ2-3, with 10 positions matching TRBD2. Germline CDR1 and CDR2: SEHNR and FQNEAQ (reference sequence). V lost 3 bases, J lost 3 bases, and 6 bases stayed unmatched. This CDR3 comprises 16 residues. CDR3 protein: CASSLRTSGGTDTQYF. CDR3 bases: TGTGCCAGCAGCTTGCGGACTAGCGGAGGTACAGATACGCAGTATTTT.

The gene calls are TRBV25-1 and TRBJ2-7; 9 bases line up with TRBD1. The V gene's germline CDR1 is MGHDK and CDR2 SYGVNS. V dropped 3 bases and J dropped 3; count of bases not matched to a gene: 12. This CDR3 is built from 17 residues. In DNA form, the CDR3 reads TGTGCCAGCAGTGACGCCACCGGGAAGGACAGGGGCTACGAGCAGTACTTC. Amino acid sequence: CASSDATGKDRGYEQYF.

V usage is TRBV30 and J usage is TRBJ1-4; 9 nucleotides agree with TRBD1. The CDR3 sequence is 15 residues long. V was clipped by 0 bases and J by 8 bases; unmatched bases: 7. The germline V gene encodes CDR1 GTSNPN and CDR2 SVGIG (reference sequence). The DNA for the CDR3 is TGTGCCTGGAGTGTCGGGACAGGGTATGGAGAAAAACTGTTTTTT. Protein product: CAWSVGTGYGEKLFF.